The 8 T cell receptor beta chains in this list originate from one sample, sequenced in a study of shared T cell receptors in the human thymus. Assay: immunoSEQ multiplex PCR; the TCRdb copy retains only in-frame clones and omits some. The sample has about 660,000 clones; 80% to 90% are singletons. The same specimen was also included in a second study, on human thymus T cells.

Material for sequencing was thymocytes. The receptors originated from a boy under two years old with a congenital heart defect.

The V call is TRBV7-9, the J call TRBJ2-1; tentative D call: TRBD2 (6 bases). CDR1 is SEHNR, CDR2 FQNEAQ, per germline (reference sequence). The CDR3 is made up of 15 amino acids. The V end lost 4 bases, the J end lost 0 bases, and 10 bases lay between the germline ends. This CDR3 is CASSSSASSYNEQFF. CDR3 DNA: TGTGCCAGCAGCTCTAGCGCCAGCTCCTACAATGAGCAGTTCTTC.

V is TRBV5-3 and J is TRBJ2-7, with 9 bases matching TRBD1. TRBV5-3 is flagged as an ORF with uncertain function. The junction had 4 bases not matched to a gene; V was cut back by 3 bases and J by 3 bases. CDR3 length: 14 residues. The CDR3 DNA sequence: TGTGCCAGAAGCTCACGGGACAGGGTCTACGAGCAGTACTTC. Translation gives CARSSRDRVYEQYF.

This chain joins TRBV6-5 and TRBJ1-3, with 10 positions matching TRBD1. The CDR3 is 15 residues long. Germline lookup yields CDR1 MNHEY and CDR2 SVGAGI. Losses at the gene ends were 5 bases for V and 8 bases for J; bases not matched to a gene: 9. The CDR3 is CASSPIPGTGDTIYF. In nucleotides, the CDR3 is TGTGCCAGCAGTCCGATACCAGGGACAGGGGACACCATATATTTT.

This clone has a handful of counts. The gene calls are TRBV28 and TRBJ2-7, with 14 bases lining up with TRBD2. Germline CDR1 is MDHEN and CDR2 is SYDVKM. V gave up 9 bases and J gave up 1 base; unmatched junction bases: 11. This CDR3 spans 17 amino acids. The CDR3 DNA sequence: TGTGCCAGTGACGCCGGGACTAGCGGGAGAAGGTCCTACGAGCAGTACTTC. This translates into CASDAGTSGRRSYEQYF.

V and J are TRBV5-1 and TRBJ1-5; the D gene is possibly TRBD1 (5 bases). The germline V gene has CDR1 SGHRS and CDR2 YFSETQ. The CDR3 totals 13 residues. Trimming pared 4 bases from V and 9 bases from J, leaving 14 bases between. CDR3 coding DNA: TGCGCCAGCAGCGAACAACCGGGGGGGCCCCAGCATTTT. Translating it yields CASSEQPGGPQHF.

This chain links TRBV4-1 with TRBJ2-7; D not resolved. Trimming took 0 bases from V and 5 from J, leaving 5 bases between them. The CDR3 consists of 12 residues. CDR1 MGHRA and CDR2 YSYEKL come from the germline V gene. The CDR3 sequence is CASSQDVNEQYF. In nucleotides, the CDR3 is TGCGCCAGCAGCCAAGATGTCAACGAGCAGTACTTC.

This chain connects TRBV28 to TRBJ1-5, with TRBD1 identical over 9 bases. After removal of 4 bases from V and 0 bases from J, the junction contained 4 bases not matched to a gene. Per germline, CDR1 MDHEN and CDR2 SYDVKM. This CDR3 comprises 16 residues. CDR3 sequence (DNA): TGTGCCAGCAGTTCCAGGACAGGGGATAGCAATCAGCCCCAGCATTTT. Translation gives CASSSRTGDSNQPQHF.

The rearrangement joins TRBV28 to TRBJ1-1; D gene ambiguous. Germline V gene sequence: CDR1 MDHEN, CDR2 SYDVKM. V was shortened by 3 bases and J by 4 bases, with 18 bases between the two germline ends. CDR3 length equals 16 residues. The CDR3 is CASSFLLGGKPTEAFF. Here the CDR3 DNA reads TGTGCCAGCAGTTTCCTGCTTGGCGGCAAACCCACTGAAGCTTTCTTT.